Below, 21 T cell receptor beta chains from the same sample are listed, as sequenced in a study of Ad26.COV2.S vaccination and SARS-CoV-2 variants. Regarding treatment: some 20 received Ad26.COV2.S at low or high dose, single or two shots; 5 received placebo; per-sample allocation not given. Specimens were obtained on day 63 following the first vaccine or placebo injection. TCRdb keeps only in-frame clones here, not all; method: immunoSEQ multiplex PCR. Altogether hundreds of thousands of clones are present, about 90% being singletons, with the ten largest covering about 1.5%. The sample here was peripheral blood, taken in a trial of Ad26.COV2.S vaccine versus placebo. These receptors all come from a person between 18 and 59 years old who received the Ad26.COV2.S COVID-19 vaccine or a placebo.

J is TRBJ2-7 and V is TRBV10-2; TRBD2 agrees at 10 bases. The germline gives CDR1 WSHSY, CDR2 SAAADI. Trimming cost V 2 bases and J 4 bases; bases outside gene matches: 8. This CDR3 has 16 amino acids. CDR3 in DNA: TGCGCCAGCAGTGAGGGGGCTAGCGGGAGAAAGTACGAGCAGTACTTC. Amino acid sequence: CASSEGASGRKYEQYF.

The rearrangement links TRBV5-1 to TRBJ1-6; 8 bases match TRBD1. The CDR3 has 12 amino acids. CDR1 is SGHRS and CDR2 is YFSETQ in the germline V gene. V shed 5 bases and J 9 bases; nucleotides not matched to a gene: 1. The CDR3 reads CASRDRASPLHF. The CDR3 region has the DNA TGCGCCAGCAGGGACAGGGCTTCACCCCTCCACTTT.

CDR3 loop: CASSPRQDSYEQYF. CDR3 DNA: TGTGCCAGCTCACCTCGACAGGACTCCTACGAGCAGTACTTC. This chain joins TRBV18 and TRBJ2-7; TRBD1 might be the D (6 bases). Trimming left V 3 bases short and J 0 bases short, with 9 bases between. Looked up from germline, CDR1 is KGHSH and CDR2 is LQKENI. CDR3 length: 14 amino acids.

CDR3 loop: CASSYLTGFEAFF. The DNA of the CDR3 is TGTGCCAGCAGTTATCTGACAGGTTTTGAAGCTTTCTTT. The V call is TRBV11-2, the J call TRBJ1-1; the D gene is possibly TRBD1 (6 bases). V lost 6 bases to trimming and J lost 7 bases, with 15 bases between them. The CDR3 sequence is 13 residues long. Germline values: CDR1 SGHAT, CDR2 FQNNGV. Complete variable domain (other parts from reference TRBV11-2 and TRBJ1-1): EAGVAQSPRYKIIEKRQSVAFWCNPISGHATLYWYQQILGQGPKLLIQFQNNGVVDDSQLPKDRFSAERLKGVDSTLKIQPAKLEDSAVYLCASSYLTGFEAFFGQGTRLTVV.

The chain recombines TRBV5-1 with TRBJ2-5; possibly TRBD1 for D (5 bases). This CDR3 has 14 amino acids. From germline, CDR1 is SGHRS and CDR2 YFSETQ. The V gene lost 4 bases and the J gene lost 3 bases, with 13 bases spanning the gap. CDR3 sequence (DNA): TGCGCCAGCAGCCCCTTCCTAGGGGAAGAGACCCAGTACTTC. Amino acid sequence: CASSPFLGEETQYF.

The rearrangement uses TRBV27 and TRBJ1-1; D is unresolved. Trimming removed 4 bases from V and 11 bases from J, with 11 bases in between. The CDR3 has 11 amino acids. Germline V CDR1 and CDR2: MNHEY, SMNVEV (reference sequence). DNA of the CDR3: TGTGCCAGCAGTTCGCGATTGAAGGCTTTCTTT. It encodes CASSSRLKAFF.

This clone was counted once. The chain links TRBV2 to TRBJ2-5, with D unclear. Per germline, CDR1 SNHLY and CDR2 FYNNEI. Trimming took 5 bases from V and 9 from J, leaving 13 bases between them. CDR3 length equals 12 residues. CDR3 nucleotide sequence: TGTGCCAGCAGTTGGGCGACACCCTCCCAGTACTTC. It translates to CASSWATPSQYF. Drawing the rest from reference TRBV2 and TRBJ2-5, the complete variable domain is EPEVTQTPSHQVTQMGQEVILRCVPISNHLYFYWYRQILGQKVEFLVSFYNNEISEKSEIFDDQFSVERPDGSNFTLKIRSTKLEDSAMYFCASSWATPSQYFGPGTRLLVL.

The chain employs TRBV4-2 and TRBJ1-1, with D possibly matching TRBD1 (5 bases). Per germline, CDR1 LGHNA and CDR2 YNFKEQ. The CDR3 extends over 14 amino acids. V dropped 0 bases and J dropped 4 bases, with 9 bases sitting between them. The CDR3 spells CASSQEEGSTEAFF. The CDR3 DNA reads TGTGCCAGCAGCCAAGAAGAGGGGAGCACTGAAGCTTTCTTT.

V gene TRBV11-2 combines with J gene TRBJ2-7; 7 positions match TRBD1. V lost 4 bases, J lost 3 bases, and 3 bases stayed unmatched. The CDR3 has 13 amino acids. Germline V gene data show CDR1 as SGHAT and CDR2 as FQNNGV. The CDR3, as DNA: TGTGCCAGCAGCTCCAGACAGGGCTACGAGCAGTACTTC. It codes for CASSSRQGYEQYF.

This sequence joins TRBV7-6 and TRBJ1-1, with D tentatively TRBD1 (5 bases). V was clipped by 5 bases and J by 4 bases, with 20 bases between them. Germline CDR1 SGHVS, CDR2 FNYEAQ. The CDR3 is 16 residues long. The CDR3 coding sequence is TGTGCCAGCAGCCGTTACCCTCCGGGGGGGTCCACTGAAGCTTTCTTT. This encodes CASSRYPPGGSTEAFF.

This rearrangement joins TRBV5-1 to TRBJ2-7; 10 nucleotides agree with TRBD2. The CDR3 contains 17 residues. The V gene's germline CDR1 is SGHRS and CDR2 YFSETQ. V lost 0 bases to trimming and J lost 4 bases; unmatched junction nucleotides: 10. The CDR3 DNA reads as TGCGCCAGCAGCTTGGGAGCGGGAGGGGCCTCTGCATACGAGCAGTACTTC. It translates to CASSLGAGGASAYEQYF.

V and J are TRBV6-5 and TRBJ1-2; 10 bases fit TRBD1. Looked up from germline, CDR1 is MNHEY and CDR2 is SVGAGI. The CDR3 is 14 amino acids. Losses at the gene ends were 5 bases for V and 2 bases for J; bases not matched to a gene: 2. In nucleotides, the CDR3 is TGTGCCAGCAGTCGGGGACAGGGGAACTATGGCTACACCTTC. The encoded protein is CASSRGQGNYGYTF.

The chain employs TRBV5-1 and TRBJ1-3; 7 positions agree with TRBD1. The CDR3 sequence is 16 residues long. V dropped 4 bases and J dropped 5; count of bases not matched to a gene: 12. CDR1 and CDR2 from the germline V gene are SGHRS and YFSETQ. CDR3 protein: CASSPGGDGERNTIYF. The CDR3 region has the DNA TGCGCCAGCAGCCCAGGGGGGGACGGGGAAAGAAACACCATATATTTT.

The genes are TRBV20-1 and TRBJ1-4, with no clear D. Germline CDR1 DFQATT, CDR2 SNEGSKA (reference sequence). There are 11 residues in the CDR3. The ends were cut back, 3 bases at V and 10 bases at J, with 9 bases in the middle. CDR3 residues: CSASFIGKLFF. The CDR3 region has the DNA TGCAGTGCTAGTTTTATCGGAAAACTGTTTTTT.

This chain links TRBV5-5 with TRBJ2-1; perhaps TRBD1 as D (6 bases). The CDR3 has 17 residues. V was clipped by 0 bases and J by 0 bases, with 13 bases between them. From germline, CDR1 is SGHKS and CDR2 YYEKEE (reference sequence). In DNA form, the CDR3 reads TGTGCCAGCAGCTTGGAACCTGGGACATTCTCCTACAATGAGCAGTTCTTC. It codes for CASSLEPGTFSYNEQFF.

The chain joins TRBV18 to TRBJ2-5; 7 bases line up with TRBD1. This CDR3 has 15 residues. Per the germline V gene, CDR1 is KGHSH and CDR2 is LQKENI. Trimming at V came to 4 bases and at J to 4 bases, leaving 9 bases not matched to a gene. This CDR3 is CASSLLGDSRETQYF. In DNA form, the CDR3 reads TGTGCCAGCTCACTACTGGGGGACAGTAGAGAGACCCAGTACTTC.

The chain's CDR3 is CASSRAGGDQPQHF. CDR3 nucleotide sequence: TGTGCCAGCAGCCGAGCAGGGGGGGATCAGCCCCAGCATTTT. The J gene is TRBJ1-5, the V gene TRBV6-5; 7 bases line up with TRBD1. Germline assignment: CDR1 MNHEY and CDR2 SVGAGI. CDR3 length: 14 amino acids. Germline trimming cut 6 bases from V and 5 bases from J; bases unmatched to any gene: 7.

The genes are TRBV6-5 and TRBJ2-7; the D is unclear. Germline V lookup: CDR1 MNHEY, CDR2 SVGAGI. The CDR3 has 14 amino acids. Trimming removed 2 bases at V and 0 bases at J, with 8 bases between. The CDR3 reads CASSYDADSYEQYF. DNA of the CDR3: TGTGCCAGCAGTTACGACGCGGACTCCTACGAGCAGTACTTC.

V is TRBV5-1 and J is TRBJ1-1, with D uncertain. CDR3 length: 15 amino acids. Germline V gene sequence: CDR1 SGHRS, CDR2 YFSETQ. Trimming shortened V by 3 bases and J by 0 bases, and 12 bases separated the two germline ends. Written as DNA, the CDR3 is TGCGCCAGCAGCTCAGGACGGGTTCTGAACACTGAAGCTTTCTTT. It codes for CASSSGRVLNTEAFF.

This chain joins TRBV7-2 and TRBJ2-1, with D perhaps TRBD2 (7 bases). The CDR3 sequence is 15 residues long. Trimming left V 5 bases short and J 4 bases short, with 15 bases between. Germline CDR1 reads SGHTA; CDR2 reads FQGNSA. CDR3 residues: CASSRMGGAYNEQFF. DNA of the CDR3: TGTGCCAGCAGCCGGATGGGGGGGGCGTACAATGAGCAGTTCTTC.

This clone was seen more than once but under ten times. The rearrangement joins TRBV5-4 to TRBJ1-1, with a possible D match to TRBD1 (5 bases). Trimming pared 2 bases from V and 7 bases from J, leaving 6 bases between. Germline lookup yields CDR1 SGHNT and CDR2 YYREEE (reference sequence). The CDR3 totals 11 residues. The CDR3 reads CASSFGGEAFF. In DNA form, the CDR3 reads TGTGCCAGCAGCTTCGGGGGTGAAGCTTTCTTT.